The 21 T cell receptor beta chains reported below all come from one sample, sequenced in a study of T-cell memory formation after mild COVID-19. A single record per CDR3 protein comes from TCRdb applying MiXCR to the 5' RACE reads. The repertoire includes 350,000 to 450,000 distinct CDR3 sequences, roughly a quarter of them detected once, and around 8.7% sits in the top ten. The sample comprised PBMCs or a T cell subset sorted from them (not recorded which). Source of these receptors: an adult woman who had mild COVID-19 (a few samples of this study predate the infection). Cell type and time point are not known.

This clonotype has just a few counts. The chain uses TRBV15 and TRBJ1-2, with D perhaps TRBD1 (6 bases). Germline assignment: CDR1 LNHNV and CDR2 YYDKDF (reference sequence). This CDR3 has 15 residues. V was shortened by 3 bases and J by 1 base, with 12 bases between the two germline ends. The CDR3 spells CATSSWDTYNYGYTF. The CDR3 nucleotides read TGTGCCACCAGCAGCTGGGACACCTATAACTATGGCTACACCTTC.

This CDR3 reads CASSFTGTSSNEQYF. The CDR3, as DNA: TGTGCCAGCAGTTTTACCGGGACTAGCTCAAACGAGCAGTACTTC. J is TRBJ2-7 and V is TRBV28; 9 bases map to TRBD2. This CDR3 contains 15 residues. J gave up 5 bases and V 3 bases, and 8 bases lay outside the gene matches. The V gene's germline CDR1 is MDHEN and CDR2 SYDVKM.

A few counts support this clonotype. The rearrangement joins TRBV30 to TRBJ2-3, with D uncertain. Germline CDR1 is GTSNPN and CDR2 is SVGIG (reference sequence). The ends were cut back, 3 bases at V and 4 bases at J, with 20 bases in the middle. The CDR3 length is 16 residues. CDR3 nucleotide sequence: TGTGCCTGGAGCGCGTTTTCCCCGGTCGTTCCAGATACGCAGTATTTT. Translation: CAWSAFSPVVPDTQYF.

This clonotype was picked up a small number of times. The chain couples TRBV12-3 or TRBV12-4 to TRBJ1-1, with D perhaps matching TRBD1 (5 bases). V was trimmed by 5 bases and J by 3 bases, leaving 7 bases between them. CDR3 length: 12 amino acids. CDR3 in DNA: TGTGCCAGCAGTCGGACATACACTGAAGCTTTCTTT. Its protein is CASSRTYTEAFF.

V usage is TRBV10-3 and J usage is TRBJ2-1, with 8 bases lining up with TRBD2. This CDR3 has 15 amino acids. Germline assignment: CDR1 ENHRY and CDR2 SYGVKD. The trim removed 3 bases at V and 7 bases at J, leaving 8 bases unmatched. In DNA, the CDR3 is TGTGCCATCAGTGAATCTGTTGCGGGAGGTAATGAGCAGTTCTTC. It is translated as CAISESVAGGNEQFF.

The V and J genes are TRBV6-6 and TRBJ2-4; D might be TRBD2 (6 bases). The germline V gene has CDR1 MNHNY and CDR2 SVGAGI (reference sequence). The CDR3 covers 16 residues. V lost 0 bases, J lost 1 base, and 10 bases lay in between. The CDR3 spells CASSYSGGDAKNIQYF. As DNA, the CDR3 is TGTGCCAGCAGTTACTCGGGGGGAGACGCCAAAAACATTCAGTACTTC.

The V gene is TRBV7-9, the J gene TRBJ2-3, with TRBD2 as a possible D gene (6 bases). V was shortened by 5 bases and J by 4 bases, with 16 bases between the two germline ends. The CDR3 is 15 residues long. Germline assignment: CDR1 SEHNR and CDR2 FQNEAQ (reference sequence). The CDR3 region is CASSPNGGGADTQYF. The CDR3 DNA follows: TGTGCCAGCAGCCCCAACGGGGGAGGCGCAGATACGCAGTATTTT.

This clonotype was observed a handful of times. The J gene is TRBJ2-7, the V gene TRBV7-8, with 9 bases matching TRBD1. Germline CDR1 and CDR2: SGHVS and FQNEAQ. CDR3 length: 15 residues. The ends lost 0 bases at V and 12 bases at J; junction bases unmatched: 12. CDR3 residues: CASSLADRGFPQWYF. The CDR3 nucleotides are TGTGCCAGCAGCTTAGCCGACAGGGGGTTCCCTCAGTGGTACTTC.

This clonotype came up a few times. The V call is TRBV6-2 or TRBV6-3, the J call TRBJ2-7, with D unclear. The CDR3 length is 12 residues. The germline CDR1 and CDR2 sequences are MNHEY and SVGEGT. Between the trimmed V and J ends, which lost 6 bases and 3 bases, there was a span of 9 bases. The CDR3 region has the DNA TGTGCCAGCAGAACGCTAGGCTACGAGCAGTACTTC. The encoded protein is CASRTLGYEQYF.

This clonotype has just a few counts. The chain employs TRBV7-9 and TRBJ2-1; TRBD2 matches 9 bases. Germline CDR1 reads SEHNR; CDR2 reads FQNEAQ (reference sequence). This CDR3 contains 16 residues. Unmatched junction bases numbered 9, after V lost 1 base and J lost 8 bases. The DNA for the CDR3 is TGTGCCAGCAGCTTAGTAGAGGGACTAGCAAGCTATGAGCAGTTCTTC. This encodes CASSLVEGLASYEQFF.

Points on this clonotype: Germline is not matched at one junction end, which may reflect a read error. The DNA for the CDR3 is TGCGCGAGCAGCTCCGCCGGGACAACCTACGAGCAGTACTTC. The encoded protein is CASSSAGTTYEQYF. The rearrangement uses TRBV5-1 and TRBJ2-7; D is possibly TRBD1 (6 bases). The CDR3 is made up of 14 amino acids. Germline V gives CDR1 SGHRS, CDR2 YFSETQ.

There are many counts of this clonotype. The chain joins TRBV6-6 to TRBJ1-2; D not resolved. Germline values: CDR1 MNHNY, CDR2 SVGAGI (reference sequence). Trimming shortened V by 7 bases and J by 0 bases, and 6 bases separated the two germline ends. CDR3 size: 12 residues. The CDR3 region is CASTAANYGYTF. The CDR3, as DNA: TGTGCCAGCACGGCAGCTAACTATGGCTACACCTTC.

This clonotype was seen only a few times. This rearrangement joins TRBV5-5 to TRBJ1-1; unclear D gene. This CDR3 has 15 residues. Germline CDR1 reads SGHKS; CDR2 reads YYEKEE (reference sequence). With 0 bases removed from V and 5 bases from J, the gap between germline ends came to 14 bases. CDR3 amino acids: CASSLGEGSGTEAFF. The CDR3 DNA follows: TGTGCCAGCAGCTTGGGGGAGGGTTCAGGAACTGAAGCTTTCTTT.

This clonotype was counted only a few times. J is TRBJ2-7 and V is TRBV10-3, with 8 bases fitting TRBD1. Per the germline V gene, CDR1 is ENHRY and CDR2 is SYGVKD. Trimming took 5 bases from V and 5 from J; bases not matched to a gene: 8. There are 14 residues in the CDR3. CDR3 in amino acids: CAISPGQGPNEQYF. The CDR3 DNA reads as TGTGCCATCAGTCCTGGACAGGGTCCCAACGAGCAGTACTTC.

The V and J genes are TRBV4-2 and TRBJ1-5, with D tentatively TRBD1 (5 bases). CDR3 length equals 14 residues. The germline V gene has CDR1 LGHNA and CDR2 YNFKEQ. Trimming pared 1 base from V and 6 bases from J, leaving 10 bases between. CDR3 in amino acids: CASSQGQPSQPQHF. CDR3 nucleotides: TGTGCCAGCAGCCAAGGACAGCCCAGTCAGCCCCAGCATTTT.

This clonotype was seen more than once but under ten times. CDR3 sequence reads: CASSLKRGTRPGSYNEQFF. DNA of the CDR3: TGTGCCAGCAGTCTGAAACGGGGTACTCGACCAGGCTCCTACAATGAGCAGTTCTTC. The chain couples TRBV21-1 to TRBJ2-1. TRBV21-1 is designated a pseudogene. The CDR3 is 19 residues long.

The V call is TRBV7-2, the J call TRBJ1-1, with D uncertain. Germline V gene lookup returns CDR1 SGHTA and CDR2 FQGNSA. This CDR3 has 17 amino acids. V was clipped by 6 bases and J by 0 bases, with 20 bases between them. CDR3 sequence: CASSPYSVAPMNTEAFF. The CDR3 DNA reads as TGTGCCAGCAGTCCCTATTCCGTAGCACCGATGAACACTGAAGCTTTCTTT.

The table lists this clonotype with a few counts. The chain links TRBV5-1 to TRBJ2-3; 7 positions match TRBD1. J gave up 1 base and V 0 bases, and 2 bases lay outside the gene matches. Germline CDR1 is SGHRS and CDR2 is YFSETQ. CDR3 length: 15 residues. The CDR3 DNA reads TGCGCCAGCAGCTTGGAGGGGGCTGGCACAGATACGCAGTATTTT. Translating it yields CASSLEGAGTDTQYF.

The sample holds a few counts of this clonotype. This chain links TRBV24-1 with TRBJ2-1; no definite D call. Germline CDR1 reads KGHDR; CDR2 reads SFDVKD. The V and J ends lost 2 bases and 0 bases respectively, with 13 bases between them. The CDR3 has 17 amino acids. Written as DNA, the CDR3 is TGTGCCACCAGTGATTCGGGTGCGTTTAGCTCCTACAATGAGCAGTTCTTC. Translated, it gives CATSDSGAFSSYNEQFF.

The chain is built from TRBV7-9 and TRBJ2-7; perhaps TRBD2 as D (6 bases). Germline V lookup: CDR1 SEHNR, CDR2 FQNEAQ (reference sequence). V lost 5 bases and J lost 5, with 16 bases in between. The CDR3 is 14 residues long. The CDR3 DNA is TGTGCCAGCAGCCCTACCCAGGAGGGCCACGAGCAGTACTTC. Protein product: CASSPTQEGHEQYF.

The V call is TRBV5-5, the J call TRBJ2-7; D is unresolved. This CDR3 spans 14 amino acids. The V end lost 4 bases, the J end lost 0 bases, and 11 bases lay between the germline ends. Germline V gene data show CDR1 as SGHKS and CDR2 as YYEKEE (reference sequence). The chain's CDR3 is CASSLGQPSYEQYF. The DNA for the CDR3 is TGTGCCAGCAGCCTCGGCCAGCCCTCCTACGAGCAGTACTTC. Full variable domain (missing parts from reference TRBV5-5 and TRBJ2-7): DAGVTQSPTHLIKTRGQQVTLRCSPISGHKSVSWYQQVLGQGPQFIFQYYEKEERGRGNFPDRFSARQFPNYSSELNVNALLLGDSALYLCASSLGQPSYEQYFGPGTRLTVT.